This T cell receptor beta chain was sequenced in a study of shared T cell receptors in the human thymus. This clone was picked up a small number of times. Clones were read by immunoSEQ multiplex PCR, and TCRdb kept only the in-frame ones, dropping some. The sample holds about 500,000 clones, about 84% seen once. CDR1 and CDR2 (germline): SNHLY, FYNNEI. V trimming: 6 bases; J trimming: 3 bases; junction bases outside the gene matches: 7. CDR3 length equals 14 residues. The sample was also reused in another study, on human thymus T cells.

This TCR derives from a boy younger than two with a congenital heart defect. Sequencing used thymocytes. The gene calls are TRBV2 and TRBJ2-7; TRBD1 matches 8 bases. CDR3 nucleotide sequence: TGTGCCAGCAGCGACAGGGGAAAGGACTACGAGCAGTACTTC. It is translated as CASSDRGKDYEQYF.